This TCR beta chain was sequenced for a study of blood T cells in healthy people across ages. Study-wide findings and caveats: Across samples, TCR beta diversity tracked strongly with naive T cell percentage. Diversity was estimated from one million T cells, and these estimates were considered underestimates. Diversity of TCR beta per million T cells declined in a roughly linear way with age. Long-lived donors exceeded aged donors in naive CD4+ cells and diversity.

For the second PCR, which ran for 7 to 11 cycles, a sample-barcoded 5' primer and a J-beta primer mix were used. TCRdb re-called the 5' RACE reads with MiXCR, one entry per CDR3 protein. The sample lists 1.5 million to 2 million distinct CDR3 sequences, 49% occurring once. The CDR3 runs 16 residues. V lost 0 bases to trimming and J lost 5 bases, with 17 bases between them. Germline CDR1 and CDR2: MNHEY and SVGAGI. On this clonotype itself: Its matching antigen is unknown.

Material: blood. V and J are TRBV6-5 and TRBJ2-7; D is perhaps TRBD2 (6 bases). The receptor was derived from a middle-aged woman in good health. The CDR3 coding sequence is TGTGCCAGCAGTTACTCTACGAGGAGGGTTAGAGACGAGCAGTACTTC. It specifies CASSYSTRRVRDEQYF.